A selection of T cell receptor beta chains follows, all from one sample in a study of shared clonotypes between healthy human individuals. Only in-frame clones appear in the TCRdb table, and some are missing; sequencing was by immunoSEQ multiplex PCR. Of 1.5 million to 2.5 million clones listed, about 95% were seen once; the top ten hold 0.95% to 1.5%. The sample comprised naive CD8+ T cells sorted from blood. The receptors stem from a man between 18 and 29 years old in good health. Both conserved end residues are part of each CDR3. The order of the fields is clone size, D gene, J gene, V gene, CDR3 protein, CDR3 DNA. D genes are given only for firm matches. Size is stated for part of the rows, as once, few or many counts, or as a class when the clone is expanded.

size: -; D: TRBD2; J: TRBJ2-7; V: TRBV9; CDR3: CASSVGGVGYEQYF; DNA: TGTGCCAGCAGCGTCGGGGGGGTCGGCTACGAGCAGTACTTC
size: -; D: TRBD1; J: TRBJ2-7; V: TRBV7-6; CDR3: CASSPGQVGLLGHFTETPGQYF; DNA: TGTGCCAGCAGCCCTGGACAGGTGGGATTACTGGGGCATTTCACCGAGACCCCGGGGCAGTACTTC
size: -; D: TRBD2; J: TRBJ2-7; V: TRBV11-2; CDR3: CASSATSGSIYEQYF; DNA: TGTGCCAGCAGCGCGACTAGCGGGAGTATATACGAGCAGTACTTC
size: -; D: -; J: TRBJ2-1; V: TRBV28; CDR3: CASSFLGWSNEQFF; DNA: TGTGCCAGCAGTTTTCTTGGATGGAGCAATGAGCAGTTCTTC
size: once; D: -; J: TRBJ2-1; V: TRBV5-4; CDR3: CASSLGANDYNEQFF; DNA: TGTGCCAGCAGCTTGGGAGCGAATGATTACAATGAGCAGTTCTTC
size: -; D: TRBD1; J: TRBJ1-6; V: TRBV4-1; CDR3: CASSLRTDRGYSPLHF; DNA: TGCGCCAGCAGCCTCCGTACTGACAGGGGGTATTCACCCCTCCACTTT
size: -; D: TRBD2; J: TRBJ2-2; V: TRBV19; CDR3: CASGTSGIGTGELFF; DNA: TGTGCCAGCGGGACTAGCGGGATTGGAACCGGGGAGCTGTTTTTT
size: once; D: -; J: TRBJ2-3; V: TRBV29-1; CDR3: CSVRDTTDTQYF; DNA: TGCAGCGTCCGAGATACCACAGATACGCAGTATTTT
size: -; D: TRBD1; J: TRBJ1-1; V: TRBV5-6; CDR3: CASSLMGQGGTEAFF; DNA: TGTGCCAGCAGCTTGATGGGACAGGGAGGCACTGAAGCTTTCTTT
size: -; D: -; J: TRBJ1-2; V: TRBV19; CDR3: CASSNIYGYTF; DNA: TGTGCCAGTAGTAACATCTATGGCTACACCTTC
size: -; D: -; J: TRBJ2-1; V: TRBV4-3; CDR3: CASSQDPAGSSYNEQFF; DNA: TGCGCCAGCAGCCAAGATCCCGCCGGGAGCTCCTACAATGAGCAGTTCTTC
size: -; D: -; J: TRBJ1-1; V: TRBV5-6; CDR3: CASSLTGNTEAFF; DNA: TGTGCCAGCAGCTTGACGGGAAACACTGAAGCTTTCTTT
size: -; D: -; J: TRBJ1-1; V: TRBV7-7; CDR3: CASSPGPGHLEAFF; DNA: TGTGCTAGCAGCCCCGGTCCGGGACACCTTGAAGCTTTCTTT
size: once; D: -; J: TRBJ1-5; V: TRBV27; CDR3: CASKEIGGDQPQHF; DNA: TGTGCCAGCAAGGAGATAGGAGGGGACCAGCCCCAGCATTTT
size: -; D: -; J: TRBJ1-1; V: TRBV11-2; CDR3: CASSLLDTEAFF; DNA: TGTGCCAGCAGCCTGTTGGACACTGAAGCTTTCTTT
size: -; D: -; J: TRBJ2-2; V: TRBV25-1; CDR3: CASSEWRDTVTGELFF; DNA: TGTGCCAGCAGTGAATGGAGGGATACCGTCACCGGGGAGCTGTTTTTT
size: -; D: TRBD1; J: TRBJ2-7; V: TRBV2; CDR3: CASSGTGVPYEQYF; DNA: TGTGCCAGCAGCGGGACAGGGGTTCCCTACGAGCAGTACTTC
size: -; D: -; J: TRBJ1-1; V: TRBV30; CDR3: CAWSGEGENTEAFF; DNA: TGTGCCTGGAGTGGGGAGGGGGAGAACACTGAAGCTTTCTTT
size: -; D: TRBD1; J: TRBJ1-2; V: TRBV5-1; CDR3: CASSHGTASSNYGYTF; DNA: TGCGCCAGCAGCCACGGGACAGCATCTTCTAACTATGGCTACACCTTC
size: -; D: -; J: TRBJ2-7; V: TRBV9; CDR3: CASSVGGAPGHEQYF; DNA: TGTGCCAGCAGCGTAGGGGGCGCACCGGGACACGAGCAGTACTTC
size: -; D: -; J: TRBJ1-5; V: TRBV30; CDR3: CALEEVGGNQPQHF; DNA: TGTGCCTTGGAGGAAGTCGGGGGGAATCAGCCCCAGCATTTT
size: -; D: -; J: TRBJ1-5; V: TRBV5-6; CDR3: CASSFRFSGDGQPQHF; DNA: TGTGCCAGCAGCTTTAGGTTTTCTGGGGACGGGCAGCCCCAGCATTTT
size: -; D: -; J: TRBJ2-7; V: TRBV6-1; CDR3: CASSEGLGGAGYEQYF; DNA: TGTGCCAGCAGTGAAGGTCTGGGGGGCGCTGGTTACGAGCAGTACTTC